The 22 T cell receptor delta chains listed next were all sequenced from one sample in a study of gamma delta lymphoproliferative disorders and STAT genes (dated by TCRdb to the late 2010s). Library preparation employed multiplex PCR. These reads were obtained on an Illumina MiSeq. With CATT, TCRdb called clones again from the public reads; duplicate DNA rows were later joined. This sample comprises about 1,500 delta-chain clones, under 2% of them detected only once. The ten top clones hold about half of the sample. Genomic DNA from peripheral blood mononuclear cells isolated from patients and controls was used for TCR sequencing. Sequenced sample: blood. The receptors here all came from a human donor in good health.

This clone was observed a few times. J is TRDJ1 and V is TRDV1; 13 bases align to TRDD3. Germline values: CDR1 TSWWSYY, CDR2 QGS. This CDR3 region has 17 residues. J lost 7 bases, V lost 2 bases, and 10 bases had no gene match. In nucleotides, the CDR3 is TGTGCTCTTGGGGAAAAGTCTCCTACTGGGGGATACGGTAAACTCATCTTT. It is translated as CALGEKSPTGGYGKLIF.

For the CDR3, the DNA is TGTGCTCTTGGGGAACGGAGGGGGGATACGTTTGGTGCCGATAAACTCATCTTT. It encodes CALGERRGDTFGADKLIF. The J gene was identified as TRDJ1, and no V gene was called; the table's D gene call, TRDD3, was not cross checked with the DNA. CDR3 size: 18 residues.

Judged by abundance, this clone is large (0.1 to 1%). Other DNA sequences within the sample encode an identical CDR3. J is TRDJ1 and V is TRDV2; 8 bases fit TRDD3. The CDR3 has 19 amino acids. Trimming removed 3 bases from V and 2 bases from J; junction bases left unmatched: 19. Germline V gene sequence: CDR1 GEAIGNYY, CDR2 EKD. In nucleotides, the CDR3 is TGTGCCTGTGACGGGATTCGTACTGGGGGCTACCCGGGGACCGATAAACTCATCTTT. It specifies CACDGIRTGGYPGTDKLIF.

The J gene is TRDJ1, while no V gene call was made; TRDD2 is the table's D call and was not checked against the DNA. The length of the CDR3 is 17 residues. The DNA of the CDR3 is TGTGCTTCATTGTGCCTTCCCGATCCGGGTTACACCGATAAACTCATCTTT. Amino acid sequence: CASLCLPDPGYTDKLIF.

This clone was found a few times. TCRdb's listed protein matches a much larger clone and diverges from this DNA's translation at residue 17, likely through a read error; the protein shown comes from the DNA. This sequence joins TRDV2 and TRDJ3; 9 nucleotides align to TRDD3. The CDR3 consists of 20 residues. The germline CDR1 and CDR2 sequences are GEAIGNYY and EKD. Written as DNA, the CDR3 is TGTGCCTGTGACCCTACCCTTACTGGGGGACACCCCTGGGACACCCGACGGATGTTTTTC. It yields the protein CACDPTLTGGHPWDTRRMFF.

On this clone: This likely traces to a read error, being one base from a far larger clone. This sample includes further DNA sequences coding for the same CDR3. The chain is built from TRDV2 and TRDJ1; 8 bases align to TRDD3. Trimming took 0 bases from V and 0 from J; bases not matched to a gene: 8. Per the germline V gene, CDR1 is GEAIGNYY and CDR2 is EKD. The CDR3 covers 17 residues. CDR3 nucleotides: TGTGCCTGTGACACCGTGGGTGGGGGATCATACACCGATAAACTCATCTTT. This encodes CACDTVGGGSYTDKLIF.

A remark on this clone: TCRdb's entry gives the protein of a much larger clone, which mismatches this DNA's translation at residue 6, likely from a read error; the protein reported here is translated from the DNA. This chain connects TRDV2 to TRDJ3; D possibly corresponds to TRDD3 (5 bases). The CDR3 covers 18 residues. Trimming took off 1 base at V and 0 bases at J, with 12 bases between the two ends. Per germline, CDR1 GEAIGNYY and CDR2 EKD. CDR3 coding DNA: TGTGCCTGTGACACAGCACTGGACAGCTCCTGGGACACCCGACAGATGTTTTTC. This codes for CACDTALDSSWDTRQMFF.

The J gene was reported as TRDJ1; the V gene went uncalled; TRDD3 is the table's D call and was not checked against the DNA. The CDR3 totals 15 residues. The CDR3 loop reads CASYRDGGSSDKLIF. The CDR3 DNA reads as TGTGCCTCCTATAGGGATGGGGGATCTTCCGATAAACTCATCTTT.

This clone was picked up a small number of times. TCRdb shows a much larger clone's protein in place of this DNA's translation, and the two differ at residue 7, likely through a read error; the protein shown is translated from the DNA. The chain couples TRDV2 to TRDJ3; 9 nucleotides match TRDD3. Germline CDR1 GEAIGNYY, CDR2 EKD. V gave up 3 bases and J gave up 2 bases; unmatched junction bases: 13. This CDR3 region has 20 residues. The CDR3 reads CACDPTFTGGHPWDTRQMFF. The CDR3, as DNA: TGTGCCTGTGACCCTACCTTTACTGGGGGACACCCCTGGGACACCCGACAGATGTTTTTC.

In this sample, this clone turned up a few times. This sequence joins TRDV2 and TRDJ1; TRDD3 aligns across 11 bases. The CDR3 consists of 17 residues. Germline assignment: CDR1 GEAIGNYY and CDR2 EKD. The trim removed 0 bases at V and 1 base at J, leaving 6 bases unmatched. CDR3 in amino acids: CACDTGWGIQSTDKLIF. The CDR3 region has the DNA TGTGCCTGTGACACCGGCTGGGGGATACAAAGCACCGATAAACTCATCTTT.

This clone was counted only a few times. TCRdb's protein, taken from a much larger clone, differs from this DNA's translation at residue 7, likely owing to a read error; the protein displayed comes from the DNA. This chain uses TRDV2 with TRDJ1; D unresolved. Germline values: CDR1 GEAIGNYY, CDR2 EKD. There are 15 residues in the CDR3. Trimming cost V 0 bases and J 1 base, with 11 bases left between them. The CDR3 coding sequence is TGTGCCTGTGACACCGTTATTCGCACCACCGATAAACTCATCTTT. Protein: CACDTVIRTTDKLIF.

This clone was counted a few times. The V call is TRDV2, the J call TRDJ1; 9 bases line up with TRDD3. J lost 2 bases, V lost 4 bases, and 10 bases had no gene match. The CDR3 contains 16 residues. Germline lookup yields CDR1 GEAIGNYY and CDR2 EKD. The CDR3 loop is CACELRTGGETDKLIF. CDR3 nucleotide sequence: TGTGCCTGTGAACTCCGTACTGGGGGAGAGACCGATAAACTCATCTTT.

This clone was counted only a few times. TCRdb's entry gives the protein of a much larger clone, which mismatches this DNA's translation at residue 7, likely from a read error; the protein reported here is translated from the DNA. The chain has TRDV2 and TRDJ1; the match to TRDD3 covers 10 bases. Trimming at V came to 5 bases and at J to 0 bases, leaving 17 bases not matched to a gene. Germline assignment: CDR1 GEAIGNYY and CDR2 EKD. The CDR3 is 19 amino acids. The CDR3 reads CACAKLSTGGSPYTDKLIF. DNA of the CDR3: TGTGCCTGTGCCAAACTATCCACTGGGGGATCCCCCTACACCGATAAACTCATCTTT.

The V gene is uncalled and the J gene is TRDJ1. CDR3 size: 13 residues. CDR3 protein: CASPSGYTDKLIF. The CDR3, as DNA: TGTGCCTCCCCTAGCGGGTACACCGATAAACTCATCTTT.

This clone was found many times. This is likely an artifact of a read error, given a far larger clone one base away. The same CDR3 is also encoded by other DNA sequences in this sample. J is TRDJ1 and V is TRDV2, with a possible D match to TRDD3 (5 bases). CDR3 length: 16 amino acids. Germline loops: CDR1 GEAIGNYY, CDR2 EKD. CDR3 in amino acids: CACDTLGGSITDKLIF. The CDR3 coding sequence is TGTGCCTGCGACACCCTGGGTGGATCGATTACCGATAAACTCATCTTT.

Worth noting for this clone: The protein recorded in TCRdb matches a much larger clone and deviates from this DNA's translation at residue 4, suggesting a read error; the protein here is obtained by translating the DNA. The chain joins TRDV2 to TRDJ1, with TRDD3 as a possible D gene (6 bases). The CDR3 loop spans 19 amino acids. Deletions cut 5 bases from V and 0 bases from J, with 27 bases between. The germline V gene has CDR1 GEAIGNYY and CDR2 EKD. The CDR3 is CACVRLGGAGDTDTDKLIF. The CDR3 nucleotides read TGTGCCTGTGTCCGGCTAGGGGGCGCTGGGGACACAGACACCGATAAACTCATCTTT.

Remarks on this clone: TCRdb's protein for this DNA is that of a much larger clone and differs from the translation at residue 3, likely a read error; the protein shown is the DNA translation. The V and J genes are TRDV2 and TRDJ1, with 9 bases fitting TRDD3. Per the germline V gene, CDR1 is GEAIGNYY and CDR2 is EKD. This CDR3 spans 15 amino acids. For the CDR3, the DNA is TGTGCCCGTGACGCCCTGGGGGATGGCACCGATAAACTCATCTTT. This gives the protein CARDALGDGTDKLIF.

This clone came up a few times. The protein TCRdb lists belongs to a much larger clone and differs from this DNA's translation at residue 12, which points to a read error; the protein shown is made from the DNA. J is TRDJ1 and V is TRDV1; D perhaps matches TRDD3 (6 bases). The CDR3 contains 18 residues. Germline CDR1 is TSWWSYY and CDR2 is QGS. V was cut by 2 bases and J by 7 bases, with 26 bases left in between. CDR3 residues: CALGEFARGLGRYGKLIF. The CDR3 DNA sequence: TGTGCTCTTGGGGAATTCGCACGGGGACTTGGGAGATACGGTAAACTCATCTTT.

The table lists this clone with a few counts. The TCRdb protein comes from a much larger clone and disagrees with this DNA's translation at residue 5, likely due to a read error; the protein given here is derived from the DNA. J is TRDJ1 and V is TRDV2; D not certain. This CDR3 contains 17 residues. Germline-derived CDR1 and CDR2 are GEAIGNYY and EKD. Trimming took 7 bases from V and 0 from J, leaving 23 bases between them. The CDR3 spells CACSLVSQGAYTDKLIF. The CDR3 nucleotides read TGTGCCTGCAGCCTCGTCAGCCAGGGAGCGTACACCGATAAACTCATCTTT.

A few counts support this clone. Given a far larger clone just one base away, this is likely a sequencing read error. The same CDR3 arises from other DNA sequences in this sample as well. The CDR3 coding sequence is TGTGCCTGTGACACAGTGCTGGACAGCTCCTGGGACACCCGACAGATGTTTTTC. Translated, it gives CACDTVLDSSWDTRQMFF. This chain links TRDV2 with TRDJ3; D ambiguous. This CDR3 region has 18 residues. V lost 1 base, J lost 0 bases, and 12 bases lay in between. Per germline, CDR1 GEAIGNYY and CDR2 EKD.

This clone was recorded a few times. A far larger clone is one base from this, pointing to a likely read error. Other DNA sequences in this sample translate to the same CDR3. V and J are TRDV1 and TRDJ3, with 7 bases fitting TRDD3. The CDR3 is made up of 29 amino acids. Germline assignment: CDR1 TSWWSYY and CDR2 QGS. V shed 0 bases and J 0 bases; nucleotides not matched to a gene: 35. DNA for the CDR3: TGTGCTCTTGGGGAACTAGTTTATTTCCTTAGACCAACTGGGGCTACCCGGACCCGGAGCTCCTGGGACACCCGACAGATGTTTTTC. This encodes CALGELVYFLRPTGATRTRSSWDTRQMFF.

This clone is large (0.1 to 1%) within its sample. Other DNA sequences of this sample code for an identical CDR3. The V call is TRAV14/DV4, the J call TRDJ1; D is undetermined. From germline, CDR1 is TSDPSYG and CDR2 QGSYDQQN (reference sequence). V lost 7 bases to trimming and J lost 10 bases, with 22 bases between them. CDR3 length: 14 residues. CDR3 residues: CAMISFKRFIALIF. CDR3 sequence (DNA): TGTGCAATGATAAGCTTTAAACGGTTCATAGCACTCATCTTT.